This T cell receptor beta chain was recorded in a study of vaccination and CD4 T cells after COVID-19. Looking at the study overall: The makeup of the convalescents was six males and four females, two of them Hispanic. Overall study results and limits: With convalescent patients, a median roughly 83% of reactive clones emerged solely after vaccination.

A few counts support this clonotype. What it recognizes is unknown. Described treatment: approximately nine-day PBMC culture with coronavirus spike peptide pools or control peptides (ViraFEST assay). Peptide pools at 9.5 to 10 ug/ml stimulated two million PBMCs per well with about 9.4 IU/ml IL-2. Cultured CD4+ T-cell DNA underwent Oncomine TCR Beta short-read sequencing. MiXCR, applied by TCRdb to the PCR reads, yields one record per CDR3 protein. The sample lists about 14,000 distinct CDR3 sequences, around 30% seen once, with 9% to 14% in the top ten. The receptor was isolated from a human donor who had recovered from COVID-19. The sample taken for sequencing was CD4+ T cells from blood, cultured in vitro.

The CDR3 here is CASSQVVARQGFGSQYF. The CDR3 DNA reads TGCGCCAGCAGCCAAGTTGTGGCGCGACAGGGGTTTGGTTCCCAGTACTTC. The chain carries TRBV4-1 and TRBJ2-5, with 8 bases lining up with TRBD1. The germline V gene has CDR1 MGHRA and CDR2 YSYEKL. Unmatched junction bases numbered 16, after V lost 1 base and J lost 9 bases. This CDR3 contains 17 residues.